The clone carrying this TCR beta chain occurred many times. Sample time point: patch test 2, 6 weeks after DPC sensitization. Treatment noted: therapeutic diphenylcyclopropenone sensitization with weekly scalp DPC. This sample was included in a study of human T cells and chemical hapten exposure. About the research overall: Patients having alopecia areata, totalis or universalis were mostly female.

The CDR3 loop spans 13 amino acids. The ends were cut back, 4 bases at V and 5 bases at J, with 14 bases in the middle. Germline-derived CDR1 and CDR2 are SQVTM and ANQGSEA. In the original analysis: Sampled TCR counts reached a median of about 90,000 per sample, with values ranging from roughly 23,224 to 700,000. TCRdb redid the calling of the RACE reads with MiXCR, one entry per CDR3 protein. TCRdb's processing, not the study's, gives the V and J calls here. The table shows tens of thousands of distinct CDR3 sequences, with about 9.4% occurring only once. This clonotype was obtained from a woman aged 25 to 39 with alopecia areata. Some clones in this sample may be carry-over from other donors' samples. Sequencing was performed on whole blood, taken in connection with sensitization to the hapten diphenylcyclopropenone (DPC). The J gene is TRBJ1-1, the V gene TRBV29-1; no firm D call. The CDR3 DNA reads TGCAGCGTTGTTCTGGGTTTGGGTACTGAAGCTTTCTTT. Translating gives CSVVLGLGTEAFF.